Reported below is one TCR beta chain. The data were obtained in a study of blood T cell repertoires in COVID-19. The overall study: COVID-19 samples collected from the United States, Italy and Spain covered acute and convalescent phases. T cells, B-cell-depleted T cells, or PBMCs supplied cDNA or gDNA.

A Seattle source enrolled patients during active infection and followed them longitudinally. Profiling relied on immunoSEQ multiplex PCR, and the TCRdb table lists in-frame clones only, not all of them. The table records more than 75,000 clones, approximately 88% of them present only once. This sequence originates from a man in his forties or fifties with COVID-19, enrolled during active disease. The sequencing input was peripheral blood.

The CDR3 region is CASSNGLAGGQLNEQFF. DNA for the CDR3: TGTGCCAGCAGTAACGGACTAGCGGGGGGGCAGTTGAATGAGCAGTTCTTC. The rearrangement uses TRBV28 and TRBJ2-1; 15 nucleotides align to TRBD2. V was clipped by 5 bases and J by 7 bases; unmatched bases: 9. The CDR3 length is 17 residues. From germline, CDR1 is MDHEN and CDR2 SYDVKM.